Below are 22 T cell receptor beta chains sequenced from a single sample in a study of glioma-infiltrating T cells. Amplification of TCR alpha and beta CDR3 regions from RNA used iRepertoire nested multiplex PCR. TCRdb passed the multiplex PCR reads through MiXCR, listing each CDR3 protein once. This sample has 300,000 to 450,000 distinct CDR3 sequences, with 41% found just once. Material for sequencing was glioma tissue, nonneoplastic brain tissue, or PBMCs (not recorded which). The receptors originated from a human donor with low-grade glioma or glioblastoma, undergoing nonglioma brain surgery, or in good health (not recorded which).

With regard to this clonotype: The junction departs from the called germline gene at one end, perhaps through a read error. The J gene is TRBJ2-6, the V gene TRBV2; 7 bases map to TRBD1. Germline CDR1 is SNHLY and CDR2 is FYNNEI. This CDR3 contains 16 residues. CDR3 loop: CASWGQGVTGANALTF. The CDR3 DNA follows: TGTGCCAGCTGGGGGCAGGGGGTAACTGGGGCCAACGCCCTGACTTTC. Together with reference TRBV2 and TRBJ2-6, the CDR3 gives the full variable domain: EPEVTQTPSHQVTQMGQEVILRCVPISNHLYFYWYRQILGQKVEFLVSFYNNEISEKSEIFDDQFSVERPDGSNFTLKIRSTKLEDSAMYFCASWGQGVTGANALTFGAGSRLTVL.

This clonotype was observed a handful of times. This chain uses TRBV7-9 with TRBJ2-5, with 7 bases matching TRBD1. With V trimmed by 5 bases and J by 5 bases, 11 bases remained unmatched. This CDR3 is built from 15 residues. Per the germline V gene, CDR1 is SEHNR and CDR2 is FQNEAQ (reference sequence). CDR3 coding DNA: TGTGCCAGCAGCACACAGGGGAGTGGTTGGGAGACCCAGTACTTC. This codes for CASSTQGSGWETQYF.

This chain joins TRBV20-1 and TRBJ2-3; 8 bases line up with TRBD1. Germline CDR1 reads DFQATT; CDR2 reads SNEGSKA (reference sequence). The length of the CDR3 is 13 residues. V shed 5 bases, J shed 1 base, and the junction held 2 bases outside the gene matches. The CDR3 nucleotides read TGCAGTGCTGGGACAGGCCGCACAGATACGCAGTATTTT. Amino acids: CSAGTGRTDTQYF.

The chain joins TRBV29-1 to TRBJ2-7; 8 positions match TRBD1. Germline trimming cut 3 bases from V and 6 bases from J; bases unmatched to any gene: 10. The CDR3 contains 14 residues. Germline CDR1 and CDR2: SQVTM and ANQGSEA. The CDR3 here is CSVDVTGAGREQYF. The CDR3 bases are TGCAGCGTTGACGTGACAGGGGCCGGGCGCGAGCAGTACTTC.

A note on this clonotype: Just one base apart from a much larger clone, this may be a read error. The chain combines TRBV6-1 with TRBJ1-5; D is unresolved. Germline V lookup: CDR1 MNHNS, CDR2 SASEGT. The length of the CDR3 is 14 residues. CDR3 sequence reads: CASSVRFGNQPQNF. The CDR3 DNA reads TGTGCCAGCAGTGTACGGTTTGGCAATCAGCCCCAGAATTTT.

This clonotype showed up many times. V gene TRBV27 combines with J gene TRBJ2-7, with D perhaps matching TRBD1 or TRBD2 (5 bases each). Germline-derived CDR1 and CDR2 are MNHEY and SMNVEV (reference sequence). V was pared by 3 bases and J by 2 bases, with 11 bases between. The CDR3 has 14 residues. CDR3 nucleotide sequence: TGTGCCAGCAGTTTTGCCGGGGCCCCCTACGAGCAGTACTTC. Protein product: CASSFAGAPYEQYF.

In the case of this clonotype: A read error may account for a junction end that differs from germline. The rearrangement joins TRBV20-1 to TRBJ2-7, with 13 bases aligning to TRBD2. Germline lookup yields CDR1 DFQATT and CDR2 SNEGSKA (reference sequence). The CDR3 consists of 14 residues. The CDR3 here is CGARDLLAGGPVLF. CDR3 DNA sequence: TGCGGTGCTAGAGATTTACTAGCGGGAGGGCCAGTACTCTTC.

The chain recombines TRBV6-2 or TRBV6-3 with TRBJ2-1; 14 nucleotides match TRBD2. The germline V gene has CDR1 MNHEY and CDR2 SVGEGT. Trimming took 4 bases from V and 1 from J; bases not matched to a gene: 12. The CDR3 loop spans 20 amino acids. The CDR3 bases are TGTGCCAGCAGTTGCGCTCGAGCCCGACTAGCGGGAGGGTCCTACAATGAGCAGTTCTTC. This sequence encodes CASSCARARLAGGSYNEQFF.

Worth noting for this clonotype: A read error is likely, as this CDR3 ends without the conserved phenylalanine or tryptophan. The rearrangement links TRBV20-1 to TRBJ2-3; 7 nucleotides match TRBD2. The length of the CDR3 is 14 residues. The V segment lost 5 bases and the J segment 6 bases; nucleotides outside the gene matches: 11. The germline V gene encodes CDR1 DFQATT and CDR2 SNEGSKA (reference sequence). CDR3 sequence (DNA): TGCAGTGCTCCCTTACTAGCGATTCGGGATACGCAGTATTCT. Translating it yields CSAPLLAIRDTQYS.

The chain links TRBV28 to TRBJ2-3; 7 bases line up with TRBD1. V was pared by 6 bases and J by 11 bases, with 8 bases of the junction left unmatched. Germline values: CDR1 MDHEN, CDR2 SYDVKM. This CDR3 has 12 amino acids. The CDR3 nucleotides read TGTGCCAGCAGCCTACAGGGGAGTGGGCAGTATTTT. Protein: CASSLQGSGQYF.

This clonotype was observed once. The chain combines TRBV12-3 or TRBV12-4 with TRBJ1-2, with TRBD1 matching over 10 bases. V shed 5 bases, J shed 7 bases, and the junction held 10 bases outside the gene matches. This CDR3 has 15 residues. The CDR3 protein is CASSLLDRGRGGYTF. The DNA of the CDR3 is TGTGCCAGCAGTCTTCTCGACAGGGGGCGAGGTGGCTACACCTTC.

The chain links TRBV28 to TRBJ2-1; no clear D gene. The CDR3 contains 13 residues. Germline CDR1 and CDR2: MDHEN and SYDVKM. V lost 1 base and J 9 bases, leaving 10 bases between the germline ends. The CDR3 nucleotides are TGTGCCAGCAGTTTATCTAGTTATAGTGAGCAGTTCTTC. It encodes CASSLSSYSEQFF.

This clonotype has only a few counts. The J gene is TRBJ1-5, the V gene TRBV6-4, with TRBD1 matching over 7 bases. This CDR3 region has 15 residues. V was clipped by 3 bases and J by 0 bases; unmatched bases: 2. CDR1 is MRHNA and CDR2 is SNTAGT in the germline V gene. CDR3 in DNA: TGTGCCAGCAGTGAGACAGGGAATAGCAATCAGCCCCAGCATTTT. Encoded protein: CASSETGNSNQPQHF.

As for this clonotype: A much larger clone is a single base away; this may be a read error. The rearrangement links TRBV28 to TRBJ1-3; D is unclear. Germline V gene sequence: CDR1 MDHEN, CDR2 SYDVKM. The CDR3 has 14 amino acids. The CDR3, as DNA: TGTGCCTGCAGTGCCCCGGGTAGTGGAAACACCATATATTTT. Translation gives CACSAPGSGNTIYF.

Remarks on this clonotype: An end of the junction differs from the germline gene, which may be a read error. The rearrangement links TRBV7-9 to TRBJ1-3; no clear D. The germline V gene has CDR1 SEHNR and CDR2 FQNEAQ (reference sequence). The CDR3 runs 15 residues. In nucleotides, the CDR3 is TGTGCCAGCAGCTTAGGATTTGACTCTGAAAACACCATATATTTT. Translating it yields CASSLGFDSENTIYF.

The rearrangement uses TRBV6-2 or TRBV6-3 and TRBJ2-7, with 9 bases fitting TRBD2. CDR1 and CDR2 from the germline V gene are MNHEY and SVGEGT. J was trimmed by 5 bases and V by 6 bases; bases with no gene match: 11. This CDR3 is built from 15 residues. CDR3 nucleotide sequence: TGTGCCAGCAGCTTAGGCGGGAGGGGTGAAAACGAGCAGTACTTC. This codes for CASSLGGRGENEQYF.

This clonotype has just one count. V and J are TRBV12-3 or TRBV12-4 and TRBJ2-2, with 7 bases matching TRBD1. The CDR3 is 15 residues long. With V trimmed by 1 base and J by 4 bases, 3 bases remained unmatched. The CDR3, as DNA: TGTGCCAGCAGTTTAGGAGGGGGCGCCACCGGGGAGCTGTTTTTT. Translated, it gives CASSLGGGATGELFF.

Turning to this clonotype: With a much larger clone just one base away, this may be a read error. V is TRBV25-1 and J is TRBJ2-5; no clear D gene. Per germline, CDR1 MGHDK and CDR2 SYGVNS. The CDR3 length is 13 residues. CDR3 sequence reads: CASSELVQETHYF. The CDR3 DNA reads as TGTGCCAGCAGTGAATTGGTCCAAGAGACCCATTACTTC.

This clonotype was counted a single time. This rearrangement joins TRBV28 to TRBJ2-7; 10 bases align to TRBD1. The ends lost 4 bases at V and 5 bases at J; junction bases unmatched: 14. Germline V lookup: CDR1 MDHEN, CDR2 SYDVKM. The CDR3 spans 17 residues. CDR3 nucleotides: TGTGCCAGCAGTTCCCCAGGGGACAGGGGAACACCCCACGAGCAGTACTTC. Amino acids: CASSSPGDRGTPHEQYF.

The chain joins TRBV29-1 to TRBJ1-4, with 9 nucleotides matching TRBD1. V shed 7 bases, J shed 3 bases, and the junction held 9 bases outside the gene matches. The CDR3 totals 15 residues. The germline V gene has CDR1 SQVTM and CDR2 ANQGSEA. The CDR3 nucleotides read TGCAGCGCTGGGACAGGGTTAGGGTCTAATGAAAAACTGTTTTTT. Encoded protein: CSAGTGLGSNEKLFF.

The CDR3 loop is CASSLAHPLRTEAFF. DNA for the CDR3: TGTGCCAGCAGCTTAGCTCACCCTCTCCGCACTGAAGCTTTCTTT. This chain uses TRBV13 with TRBJ1-1, with D unresolved. Germline loops: CDR1 PRHDT, CDR2 FYEKMQ (reference sequence). Trimming pared 1 base from V and 4 bases from J, leaving 13 bases between. CDR3 length: 15 amino acids. Based on the CDR3 plus reference TRBV13 and TRBJ1-1, the full variable domain is AAGVIQSPRHLIKEKRETATLKCYPIPRHDTVYWYQQGPGQDPQFLISFYEKMQSDKGSIPDRFSAQQFSDYHSELNMSSLELGDSALYFCASSLAHPLRTEAFFGQGTRLTVV.

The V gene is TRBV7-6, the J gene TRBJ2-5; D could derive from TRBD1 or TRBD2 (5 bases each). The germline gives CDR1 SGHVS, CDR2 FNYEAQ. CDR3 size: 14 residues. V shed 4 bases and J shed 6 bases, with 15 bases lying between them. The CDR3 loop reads CASSSSPGRQTQYF. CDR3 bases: TGTGCCAGCAGCTCGTCACCGGGGCGACAGACCCAGTACTTC.